One and the same sample provided the 13 T cell receptor beta chains below, sequenced in a study of CXCR3-negative and CXCR3-positive naive CD8 T cells (dated by TCRdb to about 2019). Their antigens remain unidentified. The sequencing machine was a NextSeq 550. The Human TCR Profiling Kit (MiLaboratory) was used to make UMI-labeled 5' RACE TRB cDNA libraries. After reprocessing by TCRdb, each CDR3 protein sequence is one entry, and no DNA is given. The table of this sample itemizes fewer than 140,000 distinct CDR3 sequences. The ten most abundant clones make up 0.38% of the sample. Overall results and qualifications from the work: Compared with CXCR3-negative naive cells, CXCR3-positive naive cells had TRB CDR3s with higher hydrophobicity (lower Kidera factor 4), lower energy, and higher strength and volume indices.

The specimen sequenced was naive CXCR3+ CD8+ T cells from blood. This specimen's cell subset or site label, interpreted: CD45RO-CCR7+CD27+CD95- naive CD8+ T cells expressing CXCR3 (TNR3+). The origin of the receptors is a human donor in good health. Some clones in this sample may be carry-over from other donors' samples.

The chain recombines TRBV12-3 or TRBV12-4 with TRBJ2-1; TCRdb's assignment of TRBD1 cannot be checked, as there is no DNA. This CDR3 is 14 amino acids long. The CDR3 protein is CASTPGTSYNEQFF.

The chain uses TRBV9 and TRBJ2-5; TCRdb's D call, TRBD2, is unchecked because there is no DNA. Germline CDR1 SGDLS, CDR2 YYNGEE. The CDR3 consists of 15 residues. The CDR3 loop is CASSVGTSRQETQYF.

The chain has TRBV7-9 and TRBJ2-3. This CDR3 region has 13 residues. Germline-derived CDR1 and CDR2 are SEHNR and FQNEAQ (reference sequence). This CDR3 is CASSTHLGDTQYF.

The chain joins TRBV5-1 to TRBJ2-7; TCRdb lists TRBD1, though no DNA is available to test this call. The CDR3 is 16 amino acids. Looked up from germline, CDR1 is SGHRS and CDR2 is YFSETQ. CDR3 sequence: CASSLATAGTEYEQYF.

The J gene is TRBJ1-1, the V gene TRBV14. Germline V CDR1 and CDR2: SGHDN, FVKESK. The CDR3 is 12 amino acids. This CDR3 reads CASSQTNTEAFF.

J is TRBJ2-3 and V is TRBV5-1; the TRBD2 assignment by TCRdb is unverifiable without DNA. This CDR3 is built from 16 residues. CDR1 is SGHRS and CDR2 is YFSETQ in the germline V gene. CDR3 loop: CASSLDGGDLTDTQYF.

This rearrangement joins TRBV7-3 to TRBJ2-3; the D call of TRBD2 rests on TCRdb alone, since no DNA is present to check it. Germline V gives CDR1 SGHTA, CDR2 FQGTGA. The CDR3 has 15 amino acids. The CDR3 protein is CASSLSGERTDTQYF.

This chain joins TRBV6-5 and TRBJ1-3. Looked up from germline, CDR1 is MNHEY and CDR2 is SVGAGI. The CDR3 loop spans 14 amino acids. The CDR3 here is CASSYSTDGDTIYF.

The chain recombines TRBV19 with TRBJ1-4; TCRdb lists TRBD1, though no DNA is available to test this call. From germline, CDR1 is LNHDA and CDR2 SQIVND (reference sequence). The CDR3 contains 15 residues. The CDR3 sequence: CASHSRTGEDEKLFF.

This rearrangement joins TRBV9 to TRBJ2-1; TCRdb's D call, TRBD2, is unchecked because there is no DNA. From germline, CDR1 is SGDLS and CDR2 YYNGEE. The CDR3 covers 16 residues. The CDR3: CASSRGSSSVYNEQFF.

The chain uses TRBV6-6 and TRBJ1-1. The CDR3 sequence is 13 residues long. From germline, CDR1 is MNHNY and CDR2 SVGAGI (reference sequence). This CDR3 is CASSYLLDTEAFF.

CDR3 in amino acids: CASTPGGQLAQPQHF. This chain links TRBV7-9 with TRBJ1-5; the TCRdb D gene call, TRBD1, has no DNA to confirm it. This CDR3 is 15 amino acids long. CDR1 is SEHNR and CDR2 is FQNEAQ in the germline V gene (reference sequence). The whole variable domain, remainder taken from reference TRBV7-9 and TRBJ1-5, is DTGVSQNPRHKITKRGQNVTFRCDPISEHNRLYWYRQTLGQGPEFLTYFQNEAQLEKSRLLSDRFSAERPKGSFSTLEIQRTEQGDSAMYLCASTPGGQLAQPQHFGDGTRLSIL.

The chain joins TRBV11-2 to TRBJ1-1; TCRdb reports TRBD1, a call that lacks DNA to check it against. The CDR3 is made up of 13 amino acids. Germline-derived CDR1 and CDR2 are SGHAT and FQNNGV. The CDR3 protein is CASSFQGFPEAFF.